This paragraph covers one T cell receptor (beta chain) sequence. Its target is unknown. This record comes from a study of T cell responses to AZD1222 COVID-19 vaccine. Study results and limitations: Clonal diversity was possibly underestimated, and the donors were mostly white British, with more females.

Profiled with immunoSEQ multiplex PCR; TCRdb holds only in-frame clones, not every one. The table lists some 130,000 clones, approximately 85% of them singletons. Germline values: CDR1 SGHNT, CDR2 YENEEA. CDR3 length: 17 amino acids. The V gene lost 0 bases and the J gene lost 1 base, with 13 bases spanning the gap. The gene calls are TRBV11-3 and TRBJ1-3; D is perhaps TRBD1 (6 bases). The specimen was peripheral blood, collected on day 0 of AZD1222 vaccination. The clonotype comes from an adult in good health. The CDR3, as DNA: TGTGCCAGCAGCTTAGATCAAGGACAGCTATCTGGAAACACCATATATTTT. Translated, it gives CASSLDQGQLSGNTIYF.